This T cell receptor (beta chain) stems from a study of T and B cells in COVID-19 patients. Study overall: Peripheral blood came from COVID-19 patients with active infection or after recovery.

BIOMED2 TRB-A/B primer pools were used in multiplex TRB PCR. TCRdb itself ran the multiplex PCR reads through MiXCR, one entry per CDR3 protein. In the table there are roughly 11,000 distinct CDR3 sequences, roughly 30% of which are singletons. From blood, about 230-500 ng of genomic DNA served as TRB template. There are 18 residues in the CDR3. In germline, CDR1 is SGHRS, CDR2 YFSETQ. V dropped 3 bases and J dropped 0; count of bases not matched to a gene: 9. V gene TRBV5-1 combines with J gene TRBJ2-7; TRBD2 aligns across 13 bases. The sequence was obtained from a human donor with active COVID-19. The source material was blood. CDR3 nucleotides: TGCGCCAGCAGCTCCGGACTAGCGGGGGCCGTTAGCTCCTACGAGCAGTACTTC. Its protein is CASSSGLAGAVSSYEQYF.